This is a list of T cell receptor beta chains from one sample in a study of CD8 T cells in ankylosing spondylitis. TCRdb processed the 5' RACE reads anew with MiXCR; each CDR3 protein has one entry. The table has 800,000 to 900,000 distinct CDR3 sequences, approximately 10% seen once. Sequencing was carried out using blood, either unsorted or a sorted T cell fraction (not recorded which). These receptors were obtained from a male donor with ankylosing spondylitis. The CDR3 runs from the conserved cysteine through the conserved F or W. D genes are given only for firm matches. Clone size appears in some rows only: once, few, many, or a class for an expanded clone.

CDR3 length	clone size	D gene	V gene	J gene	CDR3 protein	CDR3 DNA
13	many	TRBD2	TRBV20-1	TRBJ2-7	CSATSSGSYEQYF	TGCAGTGCTACCTCTAGCGGGAGCTACGAGCAGTACTTC
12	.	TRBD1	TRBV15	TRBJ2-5	CATSSRDSLPYF	TGTGCCACCAGCAGTCGGGACAGTCTCCCTTACTTC
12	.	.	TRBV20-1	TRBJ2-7	CSARRASYEQYF	TGCAGTGCTAGGCGGGCCTCCTACGAGCAGTACTTC
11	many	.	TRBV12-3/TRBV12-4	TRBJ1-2	CASSLGYGYTF	TGTGCCAGCAGTTTAGGCTATGGCTACACCTTC
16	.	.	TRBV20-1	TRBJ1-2	CSAHISPLGLHYGYTF	TGCAGTGCTCACATAAGCCCTCTAGGGCTACACTATGGCTACACCTTC
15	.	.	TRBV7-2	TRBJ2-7	CASSFGAGSSYEQYF	TGTGCCAGCAGCTTTGGCGCGGGCAGCTCCTACGAGCAGTACTTC
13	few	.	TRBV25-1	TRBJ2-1	CASSVQQGREQFF	TGTGCCAGCAGTGTTCAACAGGGACGTGAGCAGTTCTTC
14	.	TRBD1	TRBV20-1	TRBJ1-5	CSGGTGGSLQPQHF	TGCAGTGGTGGGACAGGGGGCTCTCTACAGCCCCAGCATTTT
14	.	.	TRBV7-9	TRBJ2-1	CASSKSGGYNEQFF	TGTGCCAGCAGCAAATCCGGGGGCTATAATGAGCAGTTCTTC
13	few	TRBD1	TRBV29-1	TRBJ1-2	CSVGRGGTWGYTF	TGCAGCGTTGGGCGAGGGGGCACTTGGGGCTACACCTTC
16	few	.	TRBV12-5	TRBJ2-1	CASGTQRSSSYNEQFF	TGTGCTAGTGGAACGCAGCGTTCGAGCTCCTACAATGAGCAGTTCTTC
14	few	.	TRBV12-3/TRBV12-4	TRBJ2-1	CASSRLFAYNEQFF	TGTGCCAGCAGCAGACTGTTTGCCTACAATGAGCAGTTCTTC
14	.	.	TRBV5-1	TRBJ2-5	CASSLAARSETQYF	TGCGCCAGCAGCTTGGCAGCCCGGTCAGAGACCCAGTACTTC
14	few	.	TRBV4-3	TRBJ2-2	CASSQVRGPGELFF	TGCGCCAGCAGCCAAGTTCGAGGGCCCGGGGAGCTGTTTTTT
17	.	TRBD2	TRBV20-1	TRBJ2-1	CSARDRGSGGSYNEQFF	TGCAGTGCTAGAGATCGAGGTAGCGGGGGTTCCTACAATGAGCAGTTCTTC
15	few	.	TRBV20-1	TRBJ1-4	CSARDPRATNEKLFF	TGCAGTGCTAGAGATCCACGCGCCACTAATGAAAAACTGTTTTTT
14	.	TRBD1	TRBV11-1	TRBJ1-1	CASKGQVGNTEAFF	TGTGCCAGCAAAGGACAGGTTGGAAACACTGAAGCTTTCTTT
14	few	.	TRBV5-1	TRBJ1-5	CASSLARPNQPQHF	TGCGCCAGCAGCTTGGCCAGACCCAATCAGCCCCAGCATTTT
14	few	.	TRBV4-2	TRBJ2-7	CASSQDWSSYEQYF	TGTGCCAGCAGCCAAGATTGGAGCTCCTACGAGCAGTACTTC
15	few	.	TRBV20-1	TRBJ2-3	CSARDRVLSTDTQYF	TGCAGTGCTAGGGACCGGGTCCTCTCCACAGATACGCAGTATTTT
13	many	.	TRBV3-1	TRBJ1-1	CASSLIGQTIAFF	TGTGCCAGCAGCCTAATCGGACAAACGATCGCTTTCTTT
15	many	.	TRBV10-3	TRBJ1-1	CAIRNAGQLNTEAFF	TGTGCCATCAGGAACGCCGGACAGTTGAACACTGAAGCTTTCTTT
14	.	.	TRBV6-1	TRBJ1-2	CASSGQQANYGYTF	TGTGCCAGCAGCGGACAGCAAGCTAACTATGGCTACACCTTC
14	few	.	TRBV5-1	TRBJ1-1	CASSTRGENTEAFF	TGCGCCAGCAGTACTCGGGGGGAGAACACTGAAGCTTTCTTT
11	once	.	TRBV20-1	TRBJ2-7	CSALLRDEQYF	TGCAGTGCCCTCCTTCGGGACGAGCAGTACTTC
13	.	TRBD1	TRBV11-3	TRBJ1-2	CASSSTGGESYTF	TGTGCCAGCAGCTCGACAGGGGGCGAGAGCTACACCTTC
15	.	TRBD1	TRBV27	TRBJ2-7	CASSSPDRGQGEQYF	TGTGCCAGCAGTTCCCCCGACAGGGGTCAAGGCGAGCAGTACTTC
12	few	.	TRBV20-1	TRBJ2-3	CSGSGSTDTQYF	TGCAGTGGGAGCGGGAGCACAGATACGCAGTATTTT
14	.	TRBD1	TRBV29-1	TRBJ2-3	CSVVTGADTDTQYF	TGCAGCGTGGTGACAGGGGCGGACACAGATACGCAGTATTTT
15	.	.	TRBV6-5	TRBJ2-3	CASSYSFRSTDTQYF	TGTGCCAGCAGTTACTCGTTTCGCTCCACAGATACGCAGTATTTT
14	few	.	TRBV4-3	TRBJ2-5	CASSQDSNSQTQYF	TGCGCCAGCAGCCAAGATTCTAATAGCCAGACCCAGTACTTC
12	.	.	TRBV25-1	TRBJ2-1	CASKEWIGEQFF	TGTGCCAGCAAGGAATGGATCGGTGAGCAGTTCTTC
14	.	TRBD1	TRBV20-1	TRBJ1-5	CSGRTGASNQPQHF	TGCAGTGGTAGGACAGGGGCTAGCAATCAGCCCCAGCATTTT
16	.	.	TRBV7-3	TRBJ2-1	CASSLMIGGGNDEQFF	TGTGCCAGCAGCTTAATGATCGGAGGAGGGAATGATGAGCAGTTCTTC
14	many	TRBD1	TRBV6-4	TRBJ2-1	CASSRDRGGDEQFF	TGTGCCAGCAGTCGGGACAGGGGGGGCGATGAGCAGTTCTTC
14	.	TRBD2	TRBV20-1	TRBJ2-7	CSARGGLVVGEQYF	TGCAGTGCTAGAGGGGGACTAGTAGTTGGCGAGCAGTACTTC
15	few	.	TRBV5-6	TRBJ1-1	CASSPQPRGSPEAFF	TGTGCCAGCAGCCCTCAACCCAGGGGCTCCCCAGAAGCTTTCTTT
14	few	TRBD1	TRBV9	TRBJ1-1	CASSVDREYTEAFF	TGTGCCAGCAGCGTGGACAGGGAGTACACTGAAGCTTTCTTT
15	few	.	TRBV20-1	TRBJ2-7	CSARPQTRIAYEQYF	TGCAGTGCTAGACCCCAGACTAGAATAGCCTACGAGCAGTACTTC
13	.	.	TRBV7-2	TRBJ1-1	CASSLIAAGEAFF	TGTGCCAGCAGCTTAATTGCGGCAGGCGAAGCTTTCTTT